These 27 T cell receptor beta chains were sequenced from one sample in a study of beta chain features in type 1 diabetes. Expressed TCRB transcripts were sequenced because the entire RNA isolate underwent reverse transcription. Sequenced by immunoSEQ multiplex PCR; TCRdb stores in-frame clones only, minus some. The sample lists 500,000 to 800,000 clones, approximately 13% seen once, with more than 0.095% in the top ten. Points from the study as a whole: People with Type 1 diabetes carried modestly yet significantly shorter TCRB CDR3s in all four CD4+ subsets.

For these TCRs, the target antigens are not known. The sequenced sample was naive CD4+ T cells from blood. These receptor sequences come from a man aged 25-45 years with type 1 diabetes.

This clone was counted between two and nine times. This chain joins TRBV4-3 and TRBJ1-3; D uncertain. V lost 0 bases to trimming and J lost 7 bases, with 4 bases between them. This CDR3 spans 12 amino acids. The V gene's germline CDR1 is LGHNA and CDR2 YSLEER. CDR3 region: CASSQDLNTIYF. The CDR3 DNA sequence: TGCGCCAGCAGCCAAGATCTTAACACCATATATTTT.

Only a few counts were recorded for this clone. The genes are TRBV5-5 and TRBJ2-7; D is unclear. V was pared by 4 bases and J by 3 bases, with 8 bases between. The CDR3 contains 12 residues. CDR1 is SGHKS and CDR2 is YYEKEE in the germline V gene (reference sequence). CDR3 sequence reads: CASSPVSYEQYF. DNA of the CDR3: TGTGCCAGCAGCCCCGTCAGCTACGAGCAGTACTTC. The full variable domain, rest sourced from reference TRBV5-5 and TRBJ2-7, is DAGVTQSPTHLIKTRGQQVTLRCSPISGHKSVSWYQQVLGQGPQFIFQYYEKEERGRGNFPDRFSARQFPNYSSELNVNALLLGDSALYLCASSPVSYEQYFGPGTRLTVT.

This clone was seen a few times. This chain uses TRBV5-1 with TRBJ1-2, with TRBD1 matching 8 bases. Germline CDR1 and CDR2: SGHRS and YFSETQ. The CDR3 consists of 14 residues. The J segment lost 8 bases and the V segment lost 4 bases, leaving 10 bases of the junction unmatched. In nucleotides, the CDR3 is TGCGCCAGCAGCGCCTCCGGACAGGGTCAAGGCTACACCTTC. This encodes CASSASGQGQGYTF.

The rearrangement uses TRBV15 and TRBJ1-4, with TRBD1 as a possible D gene (6 bases). This CDR3 is 13 amino acids long. V was shortened by 4 bases and J by 8 bases, with 11 bases between the two germline ends. From germline, CDR1 is LNHNV and CDR2 YYDKDF (reference sequence). CDR3 sequence reads: CATSTGEREKLFF. The CDR3 nucleotides read TGTGCCACCAGCACAGGGGAACGGGAAAAACTGTTTTTT.

The V and J genes are TRBV29-1 and TRBJ1-5; 7 bases map to TRBD1. The V gene's germline CDR1 is SQVTM and CDR2 ANQGSEA. The junction had 11 bases not matched to a gene; V was cut back by 7 bases and J by 5 bases. The CDR3 sequence is 14 residues long. The CDR3 here is CSGVEGAGDQPQHF. CDR3 coding DNA: TGCAGCGGTGTCGAGGGGGCCGGGGATCAGCCCCAGCATTTT.

Only a few counts were recorded for this clone. The V call is TRBV5-1, the J call TRBJ2-5; D is perhaps TRBD1 (6 bases). The CDR3 is 14 residues long. Germline-derived CDR1 and CDR2 are SGHRS and YFSETQ. The V end lost 4 bases, the J end lost 7 bases, and 17 bases lay between the germline ends. The CDR3, as DNA: TGCGCCAGCAGCCCAGATACAGGGTACGGGACCCAGTACTTC. It is translated as CASSPDTGYGTQYF. The complete variable domain, with remaining parts taken from reference TRBV5-1 and TRBJ2-5, reads KAGVTQTPRYLIKTRGQQVTLSCSPISGHRSVSWYQQTPGQGLQFLFEYFSETQRNKGNFPGRFSGRQFSNSRSEMNVSTLELGDSALYLCASSPDTGYGTQYFGPGTRLLVL.

The CDR3 DNA is TGTGCCAGCAGCTTCAGACTAGCTACTAGCACAGATACGCAGTATTTT. It is translated as CASSFRLATSTDTQYF. J is TRBJ2-3 and V is TRBV7-2; 7 bases align to TRBD2. The germline CDR1 and CDR2 sequences are SGHTA and FQGNSA. The CDR3 is made up of 16 amino acids. The V gene end was trimmed by 3 bases and the J gene end by 0 bases; junction bases not matched to a gene: 6.

The chain employs TRBV6-5 and TRBJ1-2, with a tentative D call TRBD1 (6 bases). Looked up from germline, CDR1 is MNHEY and CDR2 is SVGAGI. Trimming took off 4 bases at V and 3 bases at J, with 15 bases between the two ends. The CDR3 extends over 15 amino acids. DNA for the CDR3: TGTGCCAGCAGTTCGATCAGGGGTCCGGACTATGGCTACACCTTC. Its protein is CASSSIRGPDYGYTF.

This clone was seen only a few times. The chain has TRBV9 and TRBJ2-7; 8 bases are a match to TRBD2. This CDR3 is built from 16 residues. Germline V gene lookup returns CDR1 SGDLS and CDR2 YYNGEE. V lost 0 bases and J lost 3; bases outside the gene matches: 8. The DNA of the CDR3 is TGTGCCAGCAGCGTAGGTGTGGGACTAGGAGACTACGAGCAGTACTTC. It is translated as CASSVGVGLGDYEQYF.

The chain couples TRBV29-1 to TRBJ2-7; D is undetermined. CDR3 length: 14 amino acids. Germline assignment: CDR1 SQVTM and CDR2 ANQGSEA. V lost 3 bases and J lost 4, with 16 bases in between. In DNA form, the CDR3 reads TGCAGCGTTGAGGTAGAAGACGGCGAATACGAGCAGTACTTC. Its translation: CSVEVEDGEYEQYF.

The rearrangement joins TRBV7-8 to TRBJ2-7, with TRBD2 as a possible D gene (5 bases). The CDR3 contains 15 residues. The germline V gene encodes CDR1 SGHVS and CDR2 FQNEAQ. V was shortened by 3 bases and J by 2 bases, with 14 bases between the two germline ends. The CDR3 sequence is CASSFYQREAYEQYF. The CDR3 DNA reads TGTGCCAGCAGCTTTTATCAGAGGGAAGCCTACGAGCAGTACTTC.

The genes are TRBV7-2 and TRBJ1-5; the match to TRBD1 covers 10 bases. With V trimmed by 5 bases and J by 6 bases, 4 bases remained unmatched. Germline CDR1 and CDR2: SGHTA and FQGNSA. CDR3 length: 14 residues. DNA for the CDR3: TGTGCCAGCAGCGGGACAGGGGCGGGTCAGCCCCAGCATTTT. This encodes CASSGTGAGQPQHF.

This clone was counted a few times. The chain carries TRBV9 and TRBJ2-2; D is perhaps TRBD2 (6 bases). V lost 1 base, J lost 6 bases, and 16 bases lay in between. Looked up from germline, CDR1 is SGDLS and CDR2 is YYNGEE. This CDR3 contains 16 residues. For the CDR3, the DNA is TGTGCCAGCAGCGTATTAGGGCAGGGAGGTTCCGGGGAGCTGTTTTTT. This gives the protein CASSVLGQGGSGELFF. Full variable domain (outside the CDR3, taken from reference TRBV9 and TRBJ2-2): DSGVTQTPKHLITATGQRVTLRCSPRSGDLSVYWYQQSLDQGLQFLIQYYNGEERAKGNILERFSAQQFPDLHSELNLSSLELGDSALYFCASSVLGQGGSGELFFGEGSRLTVL.

The chain has TRBV18 and TRBJ1-5; 7 positions match TRBD1. J was trimmed by 5 bases and V by 8 bases; bases with no gene match: 9. CDR1 and CDR2 from the germline V gene are KGHSH and LQKENI. The CDR3 has 14 amino acids. Here the CDR3 DNA reads TGTGCCAGCAGCCGGGACAGATCCTATCAGCCCCAGCATTTT. Translation: CASSRDRSYQPQHF.

Concerning this clone itself: At the DNA level, this CDR3 is encoded by other sequences in the same sample as well. The CDR3, as DNA: TGCAGTGCTAGGGGGGGAGAGACCCAGTACTTC. It codes for CSARGGETQYF. V and J are TRBV20-1 and TRBJ2-5, with D possibly being TRBD2 (6 bases). V lost 3 bases, J lost 4 bases, and 6 bases lay in between. The CDR3 consists of 11 residues. From germline, CDR1 is DFQATT and CDR2 SNEGSKA (reference sequence).

The table lists this clone with a few counts. The chain joins TRBV6-5 to TRBJ2-7, with 11 bases aligning to TRBD2. CDR1 and CDR2 from the germline V gene are MNHEY and SVGAGI. There are 15 residues in the CDR3. Trimming at V came to 5 bases and at J to 7 bases, leaving 10 bases not matched to a gene. CDR3 DNA: TGTGCCAGCAGTACGGAACTAGCGGGGGTTAGGGAGCAGTACTTC. Residues: CASSTELAGVREQYF.

This chain links TRBV2 with TRBJ1-1; D not certain. V gave up 4 bases and J gave up 2 bases, with 2 bases separating them. Looked up from germline, CDR1 is SNHLY and CDR2 is FYNNEI. The CDR3 consists of 11 residues. The CDR3 bases are TGTGCCAGCAGTGTTAACACTGAAGCTTTCTTT. It encodes CASSVNTEAFF.

In its sample, this clone was seen a few times. The chain is built from TRBV7-2 and TRBJ2-7; TRBD2 matches at 13 bases. Germline CDR1 reads SGHTA; CDR2 reads FQGNSA. After removal of 6 bases from V and 5 bases from J, the junction contained 4 bases not matched to a gene. This CDR3 spans 14 amino acids. CDR3 in amino acids: CASRGLAGIDEQYF. The DNA of the CDR3 is TGTGCCAGCAGGGGACTAGCGGGGATCGACGAGCAGTACTTC.

The CDR3 spells CATSRDGAGSWYF. CDR3 nucleotides: TGTGCCACCAGCAGAGATGGAGCTGGTTCTTGGTACTTC. This chain connects TRBV15 to TRBJ2-7; no definite D call. Trimming pared 0 bases from V and 12 bases from J, leaving 15 bases between. The CDR3 is 13 amino acids. Germline-derived CDR1 and CDR2 are LNHNV and YYDKDF (reference sequence).

V is TRBV7-9 and J is TRBJ2-1; D is ambiguous. Germline V gives CDR1 SEHNR, CDR2 FQNEAQ (reference sequence). V was trimmed by 11 bases and J by 0 bases, leaving 14 bases between them. The CDR3 has 14 residues. CDR3 nucleotide sequence: TGTGCCTCCGGCCCCAAGTCCTCCTACAATGAGCAGTTCTTC. Its translation: CASGPKSSYNEQFF.

The gene calls are TRBV4-3 and TRBJ1-5; D uncertain. The CDR3 consists of 15 residues. Trimming left V 2 bases short and J 4 bases short, with 12 bases between. Germline V lookup: CDR1 LGHNA, CDR2 YSLEER. CDR3 residues: CASSQIFGPNQPQHF. The CDR3 DNA follows: TGCGCCAGCAGCCAAATATTCGGACCTAATCAGCCCCAGCATTTT.

The genes are TRBV20-1 and TRBJ2-1; either TRBD1 or TRBD2 may supply D (5 bases each). CDR1 and CDR2 (germline): DFQATT, SNEGSKA (reference sequence). V lost 6 bases, J lost 10 bases, and 13 bases lay in between. The CDR3 totals 11 residues. In DNA form, the CDR3 reads TGCAGTGCCTACGATAGGGACGAGCAGTTCTTC. The encoded protein is CSAYDRDEQFF.

This clone was counted a few times. The genes are TRBV27 and TRBJ1-6; TRBD1 aligns across 7 bases. The CDR3 is made up of 14 amino acids. Germline V gene lookup returns CDR1 MNHEY and CDR2 SMNVEV (reference sequence). V gave up 8 bases and J gave up 3 bases; unmatched junction bases: 4. CDR3 residues: CASSGDSYNSPLHF. Here the CDR3 DNA reads TGTGCCAGCTCCGGGGACAGCTATAATTCACCCCTCCACTTT.

The chain uses TRBV7-2 and TRBJ2-3; TRBD2 matches at 8 bases. V was clipped by 5 bases and J by 4 bases; unmatched bases: 8. CDR3 length equals 15 residues. CDR1 is SGHTA, CDR2 FQGNSA, per germline. CDR3 sequence: CASSGAGTRADTQYF. The CDR3 nucleotides read TGTGCCAGCAGCGGCGCCGGGACTAGGGCAGATACGCAGTATTTT.

The chain combines TRBV25-1 with TRBJ2-6; D unclear. Trimming shortened V by 4 bases and J by 0 bases, and 1 base separated the two germline ends. The V gene's germline CDR1 is MGHDK and CDR2 SYGVNS. CDR3 size: 13 residues. CDR3: CASSASGANVLTF. In DNA, the CDR3 is TGTGCCAGCAGTGCCTCTGGGGCCAACGTCCTGACTTTC.

This clone was observed a few times. The CDR3 reads CATRLRESAFF. The CDR3 DNA follows: TGTGCCACCAGACTCAGGGAATCAGCTTTCTTT. This chain connects TRBV6-5 to TRBJ1-1; tentatively, D is TRBD1 (5 bases). This CDR3 contains 11 residues. Germline lookup yields CDR1 MNHEY and CDR2 SVGAGI. V was trimmed by 10 bases and J by 10 bases, leaving 16 bases between them.

This clone has a handful of counts. The chain couples TRBV27 to TRBJ1-5, with no clear D. Germline V lookup: CDR1 MNHEY, CDR2 SMNVEV (reference sequence). Trimming removed 6 bases from V and 4 bases from J, with 13 bases in between. The length of the CDR3 is 14 residues. The CDR3 region has the DNA TGTGCCAGCAGGTCGCAGGTGGGAAATCAGCCCCAGCATTTT. Its protein is CASRSQVGNQPQHF.